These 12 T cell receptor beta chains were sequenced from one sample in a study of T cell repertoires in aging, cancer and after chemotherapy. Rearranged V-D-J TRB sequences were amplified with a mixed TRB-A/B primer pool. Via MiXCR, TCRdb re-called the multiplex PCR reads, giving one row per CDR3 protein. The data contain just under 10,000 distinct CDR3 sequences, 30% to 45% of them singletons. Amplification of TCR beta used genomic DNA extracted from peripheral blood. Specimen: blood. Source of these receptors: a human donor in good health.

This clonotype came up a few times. Here the CDR3 reads CASSEAWGASGGIQYF. As DNA, the CDR3 is TGTGCCAGCAGTGAAGCTTGGGGGGCAAGCGGAGGCATTCAGTACTTC. V usage is TRBV6-1 and J usage is TRBJ2-4; D could derive from TRBD1 or TRBD2 (6 bases each). This CDR3 is built from 16 residues. Deletions cut 0 bases from V and 9 bases from J, with 18 bases between. Germline lookup yields CDR1 MNHNS and CDR2 SASEGT.

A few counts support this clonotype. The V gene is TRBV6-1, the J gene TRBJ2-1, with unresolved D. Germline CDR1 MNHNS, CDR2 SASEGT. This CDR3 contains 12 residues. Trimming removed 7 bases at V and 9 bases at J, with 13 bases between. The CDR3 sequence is CASTEKRFEQFF. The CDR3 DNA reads TGTGCCAGCACCGAGAAGAGGTTTGAGCAGTTCTTC.

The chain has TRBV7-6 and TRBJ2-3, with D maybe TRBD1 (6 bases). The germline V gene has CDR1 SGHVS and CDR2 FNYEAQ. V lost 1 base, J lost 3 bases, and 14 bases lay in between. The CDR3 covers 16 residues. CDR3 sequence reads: CASSLGWGQGTDTQYF. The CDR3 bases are TGTGCCAGCAGCTTAGGGTGGGGGCAAGGGACAGATACGCAGTATTTT.

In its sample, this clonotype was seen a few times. CDR3 coding DNA: TGTGCCAGCAGTTTAGGGGGGGGTTACGAGCAGTACTTC. It encodes CASSLGGGYEQYF. The chain has TRBV12-3 or TRBV12-4 and TRBJ2-7; 7 nucleotides align to TRBD2. This CDR3 is built from 13 residues. The trim removed 1 base at V and 4 bases at J, leaving 1 base unmatched.

The CDR3: CASSFQGRYSYEQYF. CDR3 DNA: TGTGCCAGCAGCTTCCAGGGAAGGTACTCCTACGAGCAGTACTTC. V usage is TRBV7-9 and J usage is TRBJ2-7, with D tentatively TRBD1 (5 bases). Trimming took off 3 bases at V and 0 bases at J, with 12 bases between the two ends. CDR1 is SEHNR, CDR2 FQNEAQ, per germline (reference sequence). The CDR3 contains 15 residues. The full variable domain, with the rest looked up from reference TRBV7-9 and TRBJ2-7, is DTGVSQNPRHKITKRGQNVTFRCDPISEHNRLYWYRQTLGQGPEFLTYFQNEAQLEKSRLLSDRFSAERPKGSFSTLEIQRTEQGDSAMYLCASSFQGRYSYEQYFGPGTRLTVT.

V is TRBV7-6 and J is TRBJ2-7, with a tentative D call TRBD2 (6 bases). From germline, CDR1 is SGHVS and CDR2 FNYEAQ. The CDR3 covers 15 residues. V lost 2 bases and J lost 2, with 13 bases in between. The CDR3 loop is CASSLLNGRTYEQYF. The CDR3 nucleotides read TGTGCCAGCAGCTTACTCAACGGGAGAACCTACGAGCAGTACTTC.

The CDR3 coding sequence is TGCGCCAGCAGCACCGGTCCCACAGATACGCAGTATTTT. As protein: CASSTGPTDTQYF. This sequence joins TRBV5-1 and TRBJ2-3; D remains ambiguous. Between the trimmed V and J ends, which lost 4 bases and 2 bases, there was a span of 8 bases. Germline V gene lookup returns CDR1 SGHRS and CDR2 YFSETQ. This CDR3 is 13 amino acids long.

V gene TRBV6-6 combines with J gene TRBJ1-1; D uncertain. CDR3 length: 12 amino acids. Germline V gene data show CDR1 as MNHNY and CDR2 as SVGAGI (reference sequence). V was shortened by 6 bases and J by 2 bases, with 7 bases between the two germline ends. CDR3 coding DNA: TGTGCCAGCAGAGACCCTAACACTGAAGCTTTCTTT. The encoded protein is CASRDPNTEAFF.

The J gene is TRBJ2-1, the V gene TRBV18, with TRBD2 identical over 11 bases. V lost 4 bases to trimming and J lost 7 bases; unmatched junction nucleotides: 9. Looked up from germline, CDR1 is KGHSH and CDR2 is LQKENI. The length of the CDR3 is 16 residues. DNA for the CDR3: TGTGCCAGCTCACTAACACGGGCTAGCGGGAGGAATGAGCAGTTCTTC. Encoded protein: CASSLTRASGRNEQFF.

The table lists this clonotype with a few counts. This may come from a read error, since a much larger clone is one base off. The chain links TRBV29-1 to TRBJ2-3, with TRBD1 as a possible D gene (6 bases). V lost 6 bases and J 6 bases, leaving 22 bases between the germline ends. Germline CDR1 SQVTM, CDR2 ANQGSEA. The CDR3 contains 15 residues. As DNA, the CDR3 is TGCAGCGTGGACTCTTGGGGGCCCCCACCGGATACGCAGTATTTT. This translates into CSVDSWGPPPDTQYF.

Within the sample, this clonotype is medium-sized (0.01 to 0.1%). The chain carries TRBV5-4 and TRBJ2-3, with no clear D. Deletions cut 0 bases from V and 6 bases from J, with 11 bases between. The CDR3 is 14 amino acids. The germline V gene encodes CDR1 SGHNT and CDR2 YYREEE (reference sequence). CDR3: CASSLVTITDTQYF. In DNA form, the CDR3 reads TGTGCCAGCAGCTTGGTCACCATAACTGATACGCAGTATTTT. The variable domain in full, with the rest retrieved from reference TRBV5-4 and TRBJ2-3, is ETGVTQSPTHLIKTRGQQVTLRCSSQSGHNTVSWYQQALGQGPQFIFQYYREEENGRGNFPPRFSGLQFPNYSSELNVNALELDDSALYLCASSLVTITDTQYFGPGTRLTVL.

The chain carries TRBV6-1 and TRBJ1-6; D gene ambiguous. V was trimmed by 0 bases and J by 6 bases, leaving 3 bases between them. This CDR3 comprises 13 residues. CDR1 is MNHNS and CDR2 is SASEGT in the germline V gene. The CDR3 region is CASSEASNSPLHF. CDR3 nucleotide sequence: TGTGCCAGCAGTGAAGCCTCTAATTCACCCCTCCACTTT.